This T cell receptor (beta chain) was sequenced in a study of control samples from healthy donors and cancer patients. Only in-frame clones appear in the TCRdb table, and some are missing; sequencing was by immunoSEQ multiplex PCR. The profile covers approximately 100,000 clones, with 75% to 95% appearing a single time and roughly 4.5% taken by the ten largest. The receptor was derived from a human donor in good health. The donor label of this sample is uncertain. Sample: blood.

In DNA, the CDR3 is TGTGCCAGCAGCCGGGCTCCGCGGGGGGAAGGCTACACCTTC. Translation: CASSRAPRGEGYTF. The J gene is TRBJ1-2, the V gene TRBV28; maybe TRBD1 (5 bases). Between the trimmed V and J ends, which lost 6 bases and 8 bases, there was a span of 19 bases. Germline V gives CDR1 MDHEN, CDR2 SYDVKM. This CDR3 has 14 amino acids.